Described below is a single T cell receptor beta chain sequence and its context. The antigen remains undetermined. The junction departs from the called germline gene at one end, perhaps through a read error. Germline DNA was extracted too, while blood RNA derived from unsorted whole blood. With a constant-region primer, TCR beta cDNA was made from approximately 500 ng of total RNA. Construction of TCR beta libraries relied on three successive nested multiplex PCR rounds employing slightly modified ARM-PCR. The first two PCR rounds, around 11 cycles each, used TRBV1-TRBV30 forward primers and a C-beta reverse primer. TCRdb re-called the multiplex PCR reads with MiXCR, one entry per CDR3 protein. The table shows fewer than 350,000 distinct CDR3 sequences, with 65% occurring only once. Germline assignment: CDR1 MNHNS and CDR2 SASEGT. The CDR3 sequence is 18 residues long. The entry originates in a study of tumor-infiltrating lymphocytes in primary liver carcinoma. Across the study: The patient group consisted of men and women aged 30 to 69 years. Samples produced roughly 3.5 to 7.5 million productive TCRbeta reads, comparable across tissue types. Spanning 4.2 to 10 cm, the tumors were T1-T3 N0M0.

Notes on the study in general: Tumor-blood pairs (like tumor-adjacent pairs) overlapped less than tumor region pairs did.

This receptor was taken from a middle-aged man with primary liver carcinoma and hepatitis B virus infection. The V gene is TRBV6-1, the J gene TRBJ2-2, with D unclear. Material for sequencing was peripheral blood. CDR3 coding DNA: TGTGTCAGCAGTGAGGCGCTAGACCCGACGGGGAACACCGGGGAGCTGTTTTTT. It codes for CVSSEALDPTGNTGELFF.